The rows below give T cell receptor beta chains drawn from one sample of a study of Ad26.COV2.S vaccination and SARS-CoV-2 variants. Profiling relied on immunoSEQ multiplex PCR, and the TCRdb table lists in-frame clones only, not all of them. Seen here are about 480,000 clones, approximately 90% observed once, and the top ten hold roughly 13%. The sample consisted of peripheral blood, taken in a trial of Ad26.COV2.S vaccine versus placebo. These receptors were obtained from a person between 18 and 59 years old who received the Ad26.COV2.S COVID-19 vaccine or a placebo. The CDR3 runs from the conserved cysteine through the conserved F or W. The order of the fields is CDR3 protein, CDR3 DNA, clone size, J gene, V gene, D gene. D genes are given only for firm matches. Expanded clones get a size class; other rows say once, few or many, or leave the size out.

CDR3: CATSRDRTWGTEAFF
DNA: TGTGCCACCAGCAGAGATAGAACCTGGGGCACTGAAGCTTTCTTT
size: .
J: TRBJ1-1
V: TRBV15
D: .

CDR3: CASSLGGGTPTYEQYF
DNA: TGTGCCAGCAGCTTAGGTGGTGGGACTCCCACCTACGAGCAGTACTTC
size: .
J: TRBJ2-7
V: TRBV11-2
D: .

CDR3: CASSSNPGQGNGYTF
DNA: TGTGCCAGCAGCTCAAATCCCGGACAGGGGAATGGCTACACCTTC
size: .
J: TRBJ1-2
V: TRBV7-2
D: TRBD1

CDR3: CASSEGQSYNEQFF
DNA: TGTGCCAGCTCTGAAGGACAGTCGTACAATGAGCAGTTCTTC
size: .
J: TRBJ2-1
V: TRBV6-6
D: .

CDR3: CASSQEGWGWNTDTQYF
DNA: TGCGCCAGCAGCCAAGAAGGATGGGGGTGGAACACAGATACGCAGTATTTT
size: .
J: TRBJ2-3
V: TRBV4-1
D: .

CDR3: CASSVGLAGGRETGELFF
DNA: TGTGCCAGCAGCGTAGGACTAGCGGGAGGAAGAGAGACCGGGGAGCTGTTTTTT
size: .
J: TRBJ2-2
V: TRBV9
D: TRBD2

CDR3: CASSPRRVNSPLHF
DNA: TGTGCCAGCTCACCACGACGGGTTAATTCACCCCTCCACTTT
size: .
J: TRBJ1-6
V: TRBV18
D: .

CDR3: CASRTDRGSNQPQHF
DNA: TGTGCCAGCAGAACGGACAGGGGCTCTAATCAGCCCCAGCATTTT
size: few
J: TRBJ1-5
V: TRBV6-5
D: TRBD1

CDR3: CASSRGTAEFDNEQFF
DNA: TGTGCCAGCAGTCGGGGGACCGCGGAGTTCGACAATGAGCAGTTCTTC
size: .
J: TRBJ2-1
V: TRBV27
D: .

CDR3: CASSVATGGTEAFF
DNA: TGTGCCAGCAGCGTAGCGACAGGGGGCACTGAAGCTTTCTTT
size: .
J: TRBJ1-1
V: TRBV9
D: TRBD1

CDR3: CASSLFAEQGAINEKLFF
DNA: TGTGCCAGCAGCCTTTTCGCCGAACAGGGGGCGATTAATGAAAAACTGTTTTTT
size: few
J: TRBJ1-4
V: TRBV3-1/TRBV3-2
D: TRBD1

CDR3: CASSTGQGHEQYF
DNA: TGTGCCAGTAGTACCGGACAGGGCCACGAGCAGTACTTC
size: .
J: TRBJ2-7
V: TRBV19
D: TRBD1

CDR3: CSVEDRGTQYF
DNA: TGCAGCGTTGAAGACAGAGGGACTCAGTACTTC
size: .
J: TRBJ2-4
V: TRBV29-1
D: .

CDR3: CASSQDPIPSDAFF
DNA: TGCGCCAGCAGCCAAGACCCCATACCGTCCGACGCTTTCTTT
size: .
J: TRBJ1-1
V: TRBV4-1
D: .

CDR3: CASSFLGLDTEAFF
DNA: TGTGCCAGCAGCTTCCTGGGCTTGGACACTGAAGCTTTCTTT
size: .
J: TRBJ1-1
V: TRBV7-9
D: .

CDR3: CASSPVGSTNQPQHF
DNA: TGCGCCAGCAGCCCAGTAGGCAGCACTAATCAGCCCCAGCATTTT
size: .
J: TRBJ1-5
V: TRBV4-1
D: .

CDR3: CATSRDRVYGYTF
DNA: TGTGCCACCAGCAGGGACAGGGTTTATGGCTACACCTTC
size: .
J: TRBJ1-2
V: TRBV15
D: TRBD1

CDR3: CASRHTENYGYTF
DNA: TGTGCCAGCAGACATACAGAAAACTATGGCTACACCTTC
size: .
J: TRBJ1-2
V: TRBV6-5
D: .

CDR3: CASSDTSGDNYEQYF
DNA: TGTGCCAGCAGCGACACTAGCGGGGATAACTACGAGCAGTACTTC
size: few
J: TRBJ2-7
V: TRBV7-2
D: TRBD2

CDR3: CASSRQGILYGYTF
DNA: TGTGCCAGCAGCCGCCAGGGGATACTCTATGGCTACACCTTC
size: .
J: TRBJ1-2
V: TRBV9
D: .

CDR3: CASSVKPYNSPLHF
DNA: TGTGCCAGCAGTGTCAAACCCTATAATTCACCCCTCCACTTT
size: .
J: TRBJ1-6
V: TRBV2
D: .

CDR3: CASSLAPGNYGYTF
DNA: TGTGCCAGCAGCCTCGCCCCAGGGAACTATGGCTACACCTTC
size: .
J: TRBJ1-2
V: TRBV3-1/TRBV3-2
D: .

CDR3: CASSLVGTAGGHTF
DNA: TGTGCCAGCAGTTTAGTGGGAACAGCGGGAGGACACACCTTC
size: .
J: TRBJ1-2
V: TRBV28
D: .

CDR3: CASSLDYEQYF
DNA: TGTGCCAGCAGCTTAGACTACGAGCAGTACTTC
size: .
J: TRBJ2-7
V: TRBV7-9
D: .

CDR3: CASSRHQGANEQYF
DNA: TGTGCCAGCAGCCGCCACCAGGGGGCGAACGAGCAGTACTTC
size: .
J: TRBJ2-7
V: TRBV7-2
D: TRBD1

CDR3: CASTIAKAFSGANVLTF
DNA: TGTGCCAGTACGATCGCTAAAGCTTTCTCTGGGGCCAACGTCCTGACTTTC
size: .
J: TRBJ2-6
V: TRBV19
D: .

CDR3: CASSYRVPTDTQYF
DNA: TGTGCCAGCAGCTACCGAGTGCCTACTGATACGCAGTATTTT
size: once
J: TRBJ2-3
V: TRBV5-5
D: .

CDR3: CASRLVNKEFPDTSYEQYF
DNA: TGTGCAAGTCGCTTAGTAAACAAGGAGTTCCCCGACACCAGCTACGAGCAGTACTTC
size: once
J: TRBJ2-7
V: TRBV12-2
D: .

CDR3: CASQGPNTGELFF
DNA: TGTGCCAGCCAGGGACCCAACACCGGGGAGCTGTTTTTT
size: .
J: TRBJ2-2
V: TRBV9
D: .

CDR3: CASSFPGNSPLHF
DNA: TGTGCCAGCAGTTTTCCGGGAAATTCACCCCTCCACTTT
size: once
J: TRBJ1-6
V: TRBV6-2/TRBV6-3
D: .

CDR3: CSVARGNGYTF
DNA: TGCAGCGTTGCCAGGGGAAATGGCTACACCTTC
size: .
J: TRBJ1-2
V: TRBV29-1
D: .

CDR3: CASRATGLTEAFF
DNA: TGTGCCAGCAGGGCGACAGGCCTCACTGAAGCTTTCTTT
size: .
J: TRBJ1-1
V: TRBV28
D: .

CDR3: CASSLAKASNTGELFF
DNA: TGCGCCAGCAGCTTGGCCAAGGCTTCGAACACCGGGGAGCTGTTTTTT
size: .
J: TRBJ2-2
V: TRBV5-1
D: .

CDR3: CASSLLGRNQPQHF
DNA: TGTGCCAGCAGCTTGCTGGGCCGTAATCAGCCCCAGCATTTT
size: few
J: TRBJ1-5
V: TRBV5-8
D: .

CDR3: CASSLEARGVEAFF
DNA: TGTGCCAGCAGTTTAGAGGCCCGGGGTGTAGAAGCTTTCTTT
size: .
J: TRBJ1-1
V: TRBV28
D: .

CDR3: CASSFPERSNTEAFF
DNA: TGTGCCAGCAGTTTCCCTGAGAGGTCGAACACTGAAGCTTTCTTT
size: .
J: TRBJ1-1
V: TRBV28
D: .

CDR3: CASSWGYEQYF
DNA: TGTGCCAGCAGCTGGGGGTACGAGCAGTACTTC
size: .
J: TRBJ2-7
V: TRBV7-2
D: .

CDR3: CASSVATSGDSTDTQYF
DNA: TGTGCCAGCAGCGTAGCGACTAGCGGGGATAGCACAGATACGCAGTATTTT
size: .
J: TRBJ2-3
V: TRBV9
D: TRBD2

CDR3: CASSFQRRPLHF
DNA: TGTGCCAGCAGTTTTCAGCGTCGGCCCCTCCACTTT
size: .
J: TRBJ1-6
V: TRBV27
D: .

CDR3: CASSIYEGQYNEQFF
DNA: TGTGCCAGTAGTATCTACGAGGGACAATACAATGAGCAGTTCTTC
size: .
J: TRBJ2-1
V: TRBV19
D: .

CDR3: CASSIRTSGLSSYNEQFF
DNA: TGTGCCAGTAGTATAAGGACTAGCGGGTTGAGCTCCTACAATGAGCAGTTCTTC
size: .
J: TRBJ2-1
V: TRBV19
D: TRBD2

CDR3: CASSLGGGQPYTEAFF
DNA: TGTGCCAGCAGCTTGGGGGGGGGACAGCCCTACACTGAAGCTTTCTTT
size: .
J: TRBJ1-1
V: TRBV5-4
D: TRBD1

CDR3: CAISGVQNNEQFF
DNA: TGTGCCATCAGTGGGGTACAAAACAATGAGCAGTTCTTC
size: once
J: TRBJ2-1
V: TRBV10-3
D: .